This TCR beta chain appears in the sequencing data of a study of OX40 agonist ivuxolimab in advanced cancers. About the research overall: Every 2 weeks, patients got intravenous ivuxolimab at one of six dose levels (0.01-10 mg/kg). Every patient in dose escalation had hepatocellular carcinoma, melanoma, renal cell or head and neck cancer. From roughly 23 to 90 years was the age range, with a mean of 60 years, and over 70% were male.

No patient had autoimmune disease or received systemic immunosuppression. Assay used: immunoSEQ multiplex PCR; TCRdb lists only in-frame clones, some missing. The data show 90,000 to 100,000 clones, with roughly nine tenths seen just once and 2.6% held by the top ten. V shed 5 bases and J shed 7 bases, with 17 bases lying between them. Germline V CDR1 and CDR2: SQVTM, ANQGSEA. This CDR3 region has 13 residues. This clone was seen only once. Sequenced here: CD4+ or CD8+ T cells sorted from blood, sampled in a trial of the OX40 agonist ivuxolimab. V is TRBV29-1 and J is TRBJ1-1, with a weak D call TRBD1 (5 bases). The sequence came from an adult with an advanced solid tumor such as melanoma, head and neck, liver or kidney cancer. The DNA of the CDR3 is TGCAGCGTTAAGATCCAGGGTGAGAGTGAAGCTTTCTTT. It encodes CSVKIQGESEAFF.